This T cell receptor (beta chain) was captured in a study of CXCR3-negative and CXCR3-positive naive CD8 T cells. For the study at large: Per library, roughly 1.4 +/- 0.3 million reads; 130 million to 150 million TRB reads overall.

Germline V gene data show CDR1 as MDHEN and CDR2 as SYDVKM. The CDR3 spans 13 residues. 5' RACE that incorporated UMI labels was used to prepare the TRB cDNA libraries. TCRdb reprocessed the 5' RACE reads and stores each CDR3 protein as one record, lacking DNA. Its listing shows around 140,000 distinct CDR3 sequences. CD45RO-CCR7+CD27+CD95- defined naive CD8+ T cells. Overall study findings and caveats: TCR strength was inferred from TRB CDR3 properties, while surface CD5 was comparable between naive subsets. Comparably high diversity was seen in both naive subsets, and much lower diversity in memory CD8+ cells. More hydrophobic TRB CDR3s occurred in CXCR3-positive than in CXCR3-negative naive cells.

As to this clonotype: What it recognizes is unknown.

J is TRBJ2-5 and V is TRBV28. The sample consisted of naive CXCR3+ CD8+ T cells from blood. As to subset: CD45RO-CCR7+CD27+CD95- naive CD8+ T cells expressing CXCR3 (TNR3+). The TCR was taken from a human donor in good health. Some clones in this sample may be carry-over from other donors' samples. This CDR3 reads CASSRYSQETQYF.